The 13 T cell receptor beta chains reported below all come from one sample, sequenced in a study of blood T cell repertoires in COVID-19. Method: immunoSEQ multiplex PCR; TCRdb's copy keeps in-frame clones and lacks some. Seen here are approximately 170,000 clones, about nine tenths observed once, and the top ten hold around 1.1%. Material: peripheral blood. These receptors came from a man aged 25-45 years with acute or convalescent COVID-19.

CDR3 sequence reads: CASSHFGQRTGELFF. As DNA, the CDR3 is TGTGCCAGCAGCCACTTCGGACAGCGCACCGGGGAGCTGTTTTTT. This chain connects TRBV9 to TRBJ2-2; TRBD1 might be the D (6 bases). Trimming removed 4 bases from V and 4 bases from J, with 14 bases in between. The CDR3 runs 15 residues. Germline V CDR1 and CDR2: SGDLS, YYNGEE. Full variable domain (outside the CDR3, taken from reference TRBV9 and TRBJ2-2): DSGVTQTPKHLITATGQRVTLRCSPRSGDLSVYWYQQSLDQGLQFLIQYYNGEERAKGNILERFSAQQFPDLHSELNLSSLELGDSALYFCASSHFGQRTGELFFGEGSRLTVL.

V usage is TRBV28 and J usage is TRBJ2-1; 11 nucleotides line up with TRBD2. The CDR3 sequence is 15 residues long. Looked up from germline, CDR1 is MDHEN and CDR2 is SYDVKM. With 1 base clipped from V and 8 bases from J, the junction kept 4 bases outside the gene matches. The CDR3 protein is CASSLLAGGGDEQFF. The CDR3 DNA reads TGTGCCAGCAGTTTATTAGCGGGAGGGGGCGATGAGCAGTTCTTC.

This clone was seen a handful of times. The chain is built from TRBV7-3 and TRBJ1-5, with D perhaps TRBD1 (6 bases). The germline V gene has CDR1 SGHTA and CDR2 FQGTGA. There are 14 residues in the CDR3. The V end was cut by 4 bases, the J end by 2 bases, with 9 bases between. The CDR3 loop reads CASSSRQGNQPQHF. The CDR3 DNA follows: TGTGCCAGCAGCTCACGACAGGGCAATCAGCCCCAGCATTTT. Full variable domain (remainder filled in from reference TRBV7-3 and TRBJ1-5): GAGVSQTPSNKVTEKGKYVELRCDPISGHTALYWYRQSLGQGPEFLIYFQGTGAADDSGLPNDRFFAVRPEGSVSTLKIQRTERGDSAVYLCASSSRQGNQPQHFGDGTRLSIL.

The V gene is TRBV6-5, the J gene TRBJ1-2; TRBD1 matches 9 bases. This CDR3 spans 13 amino acids. Germline CDR1 reads MNHEY; CDR2 reads SVGAGI. J was trimmed by 7 bases and V by 2 bases; bases with no gene match: 2. The CDR3 reads CASSYTGGIGYTF. DNA for the CDR3: TGTGCCAGCAGTTACACAGGGGGCATTGGCTACACCTTC.

This chain connects TRBV6-5 to TRBJ1-2; unclear D gene. CDR1 MNHEY and CDR2 SVGAGI come from the germline V gene. This CDR3 is built from 12 residues. The V and J ends lost 6 bases and 4 bases respectively, with 9 bases between them. The CDR3 loop is CASSEGSYGYTF. The CDR3 bases are TGTGCCAGCAGCGAGGGTAGCTATGGCTACACCTTC.

The genes are TRBV3-1 (or the pseudogene TRBV3-2) and TRBJ1-6, with D unclear. Trimming shortened V by 4 bases and J by 7 bases, and 26 bases separated the two germline ends. The CDR3 consists of 19 residues. Germline-derived CDR1 and CDR2 are LGHDT and YNNKEL (reference sequence). The CDR3 reads CASSPRRNSGNLKNSPLHF. In DNA form, the CDR3 reads TGTGCCAGCAGCCCGCGACGGAATTCGGGAAATTTAAAGAATTCACCCCTCCACTTT.

The chain links TRBV5-4 to TRBJ2-3; D may be TRBD2 (6 bases). V gave up 4 bases and J gave up 1 base, with 13 bases separating them. The CDR3 sequence is 15 residues long. Germline values: CDR1 SGHNT, CDR2 YYREEE (reference sequence). The chain's CDR3 is CASSLWRGGTDTQYF. The CDR3 DNA reads as TGTGCCAGCAGCCTCTGGCGGGGAGGCACAGATACGCAGTATTTT. The whole variable domain, filled in from reference TRBV5-4 and TRBJ2-3, reads ETGVTQSPTHLIKTRGQQVTLRCSSQSGHNTVSWYQQALGQGPQFIFQYYREEENGRGNFPPRFSGLQFPNYSSELNVNALELDDSALYLCASSLWRGGTDTQYFGPGTRLTVL.

This clone occurred once. The J gene is TRBJ2-7, the V gene TRBV6-5; D may be TRBD2 (5 bases). V shed 5 bases and J shed 2 bases, with 16 bases lying between them. The CDR3 has 15 amino acids. In germline, CDR1 is MNHEY, CDR2 SVGAGI. CDR3 sequence: CASSPLTREPYEQYF. The DNA of the CDR3 is TGTGCCAGCAGTCCCCTTACTAGGGAGCCCTACGAGCAGTACTTC.

The chain has TRBV4-1 and TRBJ2-2; perhaps TRBD2 as D (5 bases). The CDR3 spans 17 residues. V was trimmed by 2 bases and J by 1 base, leaving 14 bases between them. From germline, CDR1 is MGHRA and CDR2 YSYEKL. CDR3 in DNA: TGCGCCAGCAGCCAACTCTTGGGCGGGCTGAACACCGGGGAGCTGTTTTTT. Translation gives CASSQLLGGLNTGELFF.

V and J are TRBV4-2 and TRBJ2-2, with TRBD2 matching 15 bases. V lost 4 bases to trimming and J lost 2 bases; unmatched junction nucleotides: 2. Germline CDR1 reads LGHNA; CDR2 reads YNFKEQ. The CDR3 has 17 residues. As DNA, the CDR3 is TGTGCCAGCAGCCGGACTAGCGGGGGGGCCAACACCGGGGAGCTGTTTTTT. It translates to CASSRTSGGANTGELFF.

The chain recombines TRBV28 with TRBJ2-2, with 7 bases that match TRBD1. Germline values: CDR1 MDHEN, CDR2 SYDVKM. With 5 bases clipped from V and 3 bases from J, the junction kept 6 bases outside the gene matches. This CDR3 comprises 15 residues. The DNA of the CDR3 is TGTGCCAGCAGTCCAGGGGGTGAATACACCGGGGAGCTGTTTTTT. Its protein product is CASSPGGEYTGELFF.

This clone has just a few counts. The chain has TRBV6-2 or TRBV6-3 and TRBJ1-2; D remains ambiguous. CDR1 is MNHEY and CDR2 is SVGEGT in the germline V gene. The CDR3 spans 12 residues. The ends were cut back, 5 bases at V and 4 bases at J, with 8 bases in the middle. DNA of the CDR3: TGTGCCAGCAGTGTGCGGGGCTATGGCTACACCTTC. It codes for CASSVRGYGYTF.

Concerning this clone itself: One end of the junction varies from germline; a read error may be responsible. The chain couples TRBV4-1 to TRBJ1-5; D remains ambiguous. The CDR3 sequence is 13 residues long. Germline values: CDR1 MGHRA, CDR2 YSYEKL. CDR3 protein: CASSQAVGQAQHF. The CDR3 coding sequence is TGCGCCAGCAGCCAAGCGGTTGGTCAGGCCCAGCATTTT.